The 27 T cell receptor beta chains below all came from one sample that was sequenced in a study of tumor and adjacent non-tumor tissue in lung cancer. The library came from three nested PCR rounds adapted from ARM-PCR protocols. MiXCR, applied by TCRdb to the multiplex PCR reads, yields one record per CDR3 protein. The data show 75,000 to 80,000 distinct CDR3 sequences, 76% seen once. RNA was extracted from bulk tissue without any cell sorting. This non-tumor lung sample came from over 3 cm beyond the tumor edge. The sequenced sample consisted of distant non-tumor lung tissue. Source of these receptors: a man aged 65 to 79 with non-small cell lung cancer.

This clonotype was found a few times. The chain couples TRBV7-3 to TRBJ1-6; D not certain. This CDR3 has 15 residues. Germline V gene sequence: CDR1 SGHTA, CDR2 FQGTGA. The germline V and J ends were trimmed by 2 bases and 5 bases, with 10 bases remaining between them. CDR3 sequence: CASSLLGGDNSPLHF. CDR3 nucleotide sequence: TGTGCCAGCAGCTTACTTGGCGGAGATAATTCACCCCTCCACTTT.

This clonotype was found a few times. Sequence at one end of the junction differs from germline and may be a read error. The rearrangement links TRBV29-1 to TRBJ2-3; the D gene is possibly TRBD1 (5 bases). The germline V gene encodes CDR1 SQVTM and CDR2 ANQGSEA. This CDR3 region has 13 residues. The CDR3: CSVIGQGTDKQYF. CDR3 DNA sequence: TGCAGCGTTATTGGGCAGGGCACAGATAAGCAGTATTTT.

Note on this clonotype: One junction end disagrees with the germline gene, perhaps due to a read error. The CDR3 DNA follows: TGCGCCAGCAACCAAGATCCCAGAGCGGGTGAAAAACTGTTTTTT. Translation: CASNQDPRAGEKLFF. J is TRBJ1-4 and V is TRBV4-3; no reliable D call. Germline CDR1 LGHNA, CDR2 YSLEER. This CDR3 is 15 amino acids long.

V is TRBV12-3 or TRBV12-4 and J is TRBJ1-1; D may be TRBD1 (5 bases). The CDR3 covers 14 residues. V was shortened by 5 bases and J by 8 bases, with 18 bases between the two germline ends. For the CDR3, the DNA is TGTGCCAGCAGTCTCTCAGTGGGGGTCACGGAAGCTTTCTTT. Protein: CASSLSVGVTEAFF.

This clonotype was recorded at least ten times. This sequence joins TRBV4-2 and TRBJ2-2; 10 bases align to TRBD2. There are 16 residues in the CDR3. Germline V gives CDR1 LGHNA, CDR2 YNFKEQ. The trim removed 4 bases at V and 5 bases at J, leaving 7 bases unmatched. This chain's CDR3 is CASSLRAGGGTGELFF. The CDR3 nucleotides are TGTGCCAGCAGCCTCCGAGCGGGAGGGGGTACCGGGGAGCTGTTTTTT.

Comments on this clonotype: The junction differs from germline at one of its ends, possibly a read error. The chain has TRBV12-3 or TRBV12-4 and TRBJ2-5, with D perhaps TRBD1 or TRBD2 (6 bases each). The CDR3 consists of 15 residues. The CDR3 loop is CTSSGLGGVVVTQYF. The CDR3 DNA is TGTACCAGCAGCGGGCTAGGGGGAGTGGTGGTGACCCAGTACTTC.

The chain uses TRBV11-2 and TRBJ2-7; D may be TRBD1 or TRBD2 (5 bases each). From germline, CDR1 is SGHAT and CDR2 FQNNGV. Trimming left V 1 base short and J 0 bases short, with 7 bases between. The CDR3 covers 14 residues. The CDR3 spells CASSLGGSSYEQYF. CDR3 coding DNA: TGTGCCAGCAGCTTAGGGGGGTCCTCCTACGAGCAGTACTTC. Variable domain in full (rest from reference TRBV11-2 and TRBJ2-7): EAGVAQSPRYKIIEKRQSVAFWCNPISGHATLYWYQQILGQGPKLLIQFQNNGVVDDSQLPKDRFSAERLKGVDSTLKIQPAKLEDSAVYLCASSLGGSSYEQYFGPGTRLTVT.

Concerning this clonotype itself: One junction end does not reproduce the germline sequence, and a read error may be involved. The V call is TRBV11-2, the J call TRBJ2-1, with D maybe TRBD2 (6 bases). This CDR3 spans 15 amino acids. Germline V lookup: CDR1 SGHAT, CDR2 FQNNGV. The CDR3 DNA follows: TGTGCCAGCAGCCCCCTCGGGGGAGCCCGGGTTGAGCACTTCTTC. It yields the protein CASSPLGGARVEHFF. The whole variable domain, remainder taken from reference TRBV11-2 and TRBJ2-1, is EAGVAQSPRYKIIEKRQSVAFWCNPISGHATLYWYQQILGQGPKLLIQFQNNGVVDDSQLPKDRFSAERLKGVDSTLKIQPAKLEDSAVYLCASSPLGGARVEHFFGPGTRLTVL.

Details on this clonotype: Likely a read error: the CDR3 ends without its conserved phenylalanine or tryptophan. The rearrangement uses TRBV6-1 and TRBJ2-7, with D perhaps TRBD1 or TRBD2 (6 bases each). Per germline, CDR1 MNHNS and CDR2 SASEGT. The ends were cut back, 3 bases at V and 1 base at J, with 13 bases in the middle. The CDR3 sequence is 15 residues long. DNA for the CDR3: TGTGCCAGCAGTGAGGAGGGGGGCGCATCCTACGAGCAGTACTCC. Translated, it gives CASSEEGGASYEQYS.

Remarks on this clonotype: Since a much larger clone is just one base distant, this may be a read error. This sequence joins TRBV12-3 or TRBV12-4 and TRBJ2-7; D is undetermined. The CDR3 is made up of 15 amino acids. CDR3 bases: TGTGCCAGCAGTTTTGGTGCCCAGTTCTCCTACGAGGAGTACTTC. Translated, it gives CASSFGAQFSYEEYF.

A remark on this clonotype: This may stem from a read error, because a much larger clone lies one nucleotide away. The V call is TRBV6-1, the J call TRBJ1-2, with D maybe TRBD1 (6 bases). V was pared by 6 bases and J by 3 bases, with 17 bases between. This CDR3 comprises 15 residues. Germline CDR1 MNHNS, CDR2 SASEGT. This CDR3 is CASSIRGGSYYGYTF. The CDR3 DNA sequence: TGTGCCAGCAGCATCAGAGGGGGGAGTTACTATGGCTACACCTTC.

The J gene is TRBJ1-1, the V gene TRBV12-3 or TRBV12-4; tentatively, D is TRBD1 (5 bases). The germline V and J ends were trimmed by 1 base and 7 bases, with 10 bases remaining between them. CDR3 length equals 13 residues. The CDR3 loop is CASSLGTDNEAFF. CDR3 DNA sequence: TGTGCCAGCAGTTTAGGGACGGACAATGAAGCTTTCTTT.

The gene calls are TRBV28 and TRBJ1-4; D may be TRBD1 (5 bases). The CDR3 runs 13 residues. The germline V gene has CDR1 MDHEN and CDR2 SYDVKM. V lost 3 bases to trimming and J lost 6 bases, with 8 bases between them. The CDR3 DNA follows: TGTGCCAGCAGTTTCGGGGGGGATGAAAAACTGTTTTTT. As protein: CASSFGGDEKLFF.

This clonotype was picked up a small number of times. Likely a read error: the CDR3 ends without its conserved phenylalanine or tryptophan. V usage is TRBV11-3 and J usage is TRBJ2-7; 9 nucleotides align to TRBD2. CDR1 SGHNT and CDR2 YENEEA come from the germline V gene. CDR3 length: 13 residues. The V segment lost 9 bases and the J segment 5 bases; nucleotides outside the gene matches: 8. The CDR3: CASGIAGVDEQYI. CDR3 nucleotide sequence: TGTGCCAGTGGAATAGCGGGAGTGGACGAGCAGTACATC.

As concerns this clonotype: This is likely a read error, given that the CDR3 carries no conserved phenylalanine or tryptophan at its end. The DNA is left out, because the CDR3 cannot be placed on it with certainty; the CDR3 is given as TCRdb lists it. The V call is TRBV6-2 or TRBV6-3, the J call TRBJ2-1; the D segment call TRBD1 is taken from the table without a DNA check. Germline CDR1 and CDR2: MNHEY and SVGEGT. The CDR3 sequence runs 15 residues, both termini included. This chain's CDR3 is CASTDGQGRGSNLFL.

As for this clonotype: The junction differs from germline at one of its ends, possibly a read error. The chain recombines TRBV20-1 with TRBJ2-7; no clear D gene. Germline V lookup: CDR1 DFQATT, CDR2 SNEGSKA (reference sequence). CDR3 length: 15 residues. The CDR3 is CSGRKGRSPSYEQYF. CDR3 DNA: TGCAGTGGTAGAAAAGGCCGGAGTCCCTCCTACGAGCAGTACTTC.

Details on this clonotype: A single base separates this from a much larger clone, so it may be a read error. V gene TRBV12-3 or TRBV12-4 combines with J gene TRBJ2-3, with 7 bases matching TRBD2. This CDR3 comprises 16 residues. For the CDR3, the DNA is TGTGCCAGCAATTTAGGCGGGGGTACTAGCACAGATACGCAGTATTTT. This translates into CASNLGGGTSTDTQYF.

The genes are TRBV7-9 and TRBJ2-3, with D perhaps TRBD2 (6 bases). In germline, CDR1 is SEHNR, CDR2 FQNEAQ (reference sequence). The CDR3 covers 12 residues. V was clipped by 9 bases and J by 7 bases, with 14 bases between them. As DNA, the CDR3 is TGTGCCAGTTCGGGGGATGCATATACGCAGTATTTT. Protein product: CASSGDAYTQYF.

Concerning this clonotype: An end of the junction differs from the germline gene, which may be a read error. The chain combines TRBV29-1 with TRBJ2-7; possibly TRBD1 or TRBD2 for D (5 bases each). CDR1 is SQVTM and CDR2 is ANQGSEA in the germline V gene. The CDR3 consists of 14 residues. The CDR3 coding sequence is TGTAGCGTTGTTTTAGGGGACGTGGCCTACGAGCAGTACTTC. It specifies CSVVLGDVAYEQYF.

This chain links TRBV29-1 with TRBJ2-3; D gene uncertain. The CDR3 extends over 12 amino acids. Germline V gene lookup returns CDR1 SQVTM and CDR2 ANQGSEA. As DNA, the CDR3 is TGCAGTGCTGAGGTGGGCACAGATACGCAGTATTTT. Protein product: CSAEVGTDTQYF.

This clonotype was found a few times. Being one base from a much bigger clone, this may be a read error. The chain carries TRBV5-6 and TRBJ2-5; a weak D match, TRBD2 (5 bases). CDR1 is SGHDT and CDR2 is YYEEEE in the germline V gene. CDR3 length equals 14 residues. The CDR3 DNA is TGTGTCAGCAGCGCGGGCCCCCGGGGAGAGACCCAGTACTTC. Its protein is CVSSAGPRGETQYF.

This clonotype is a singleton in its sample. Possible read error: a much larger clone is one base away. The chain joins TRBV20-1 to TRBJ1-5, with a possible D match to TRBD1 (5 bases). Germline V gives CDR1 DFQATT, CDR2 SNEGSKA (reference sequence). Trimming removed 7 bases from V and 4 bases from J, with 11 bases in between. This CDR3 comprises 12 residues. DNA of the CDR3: TGCAGTGTACTGACAGAGAATCAGCCCCAGCATTTT. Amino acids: CSVLTENQPQHF.

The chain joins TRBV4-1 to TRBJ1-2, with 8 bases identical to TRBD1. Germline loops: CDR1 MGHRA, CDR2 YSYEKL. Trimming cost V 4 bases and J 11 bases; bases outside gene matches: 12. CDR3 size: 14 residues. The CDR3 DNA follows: TGCGCCAGCAGCCTGGCAGGGGGCCCCCCTGGTTACACCTTC. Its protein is CASSLAGGPPGYTF.

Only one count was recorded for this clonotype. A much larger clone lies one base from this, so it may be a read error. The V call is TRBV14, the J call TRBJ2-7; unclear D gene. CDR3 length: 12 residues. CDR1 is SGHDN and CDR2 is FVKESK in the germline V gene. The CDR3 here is CASSTHLYEQNF. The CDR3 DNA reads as TGTGCCAGCAGCACACACCTCTACGAGCAGAACTTC.

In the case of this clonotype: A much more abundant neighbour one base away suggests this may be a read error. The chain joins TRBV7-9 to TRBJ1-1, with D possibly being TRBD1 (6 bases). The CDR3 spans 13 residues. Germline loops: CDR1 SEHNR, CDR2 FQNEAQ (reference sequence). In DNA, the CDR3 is TGTGCCAGCAGCTGGGGACAAGAGACTGAAGCTGTCTTT. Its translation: CASSWGQETEAVF. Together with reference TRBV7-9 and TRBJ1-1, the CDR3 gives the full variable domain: DTGVSQNPRHKITKRGQNVTFRCDPISEHNRLYWYRQTLGQGPEFLTYFQNEAQLEKSRLLSDRFSAERPKGSFSTLEIQRTEQGDSAMYLCASSWGQETEAVFGQGTRLTVV.

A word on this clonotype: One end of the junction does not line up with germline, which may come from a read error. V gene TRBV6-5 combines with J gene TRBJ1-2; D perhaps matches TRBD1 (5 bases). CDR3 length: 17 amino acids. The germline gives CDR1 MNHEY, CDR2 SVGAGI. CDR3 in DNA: TGTGCCAGCAATTACTCCGGTTGTCAGGGTCTTAACTATGGCTACACCTTC. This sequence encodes CASNYSGCQGLNYGYTF.

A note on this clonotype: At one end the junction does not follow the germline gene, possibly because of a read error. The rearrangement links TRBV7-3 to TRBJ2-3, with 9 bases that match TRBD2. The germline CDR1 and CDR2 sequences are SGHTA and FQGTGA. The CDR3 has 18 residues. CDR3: CASSLGLGAGTSTDTQYF. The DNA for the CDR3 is TGTGCCAGCAGCTTAGGGTTAGGAGCGGGGACTAGCACAGATACGCAATATTTT.